A single sample gave rise to the 20 T cell receptor beta chains below, sequenced in a study of naive and memory T cell subsets. The beta constant-region primer was an equimolar mix of two oligonucleotides covering TRBC1 and TRBC2. TCRdb reprocessed the UMI-ligation and nested PCR reads via MiXCR and lists one record per CDR3 protein. The sample consists of roughly 91,000 distinct CDR3 sequences, approximately 14% of them appearing once. Sequencing was carried out using central memory CD4+ T cells from blood. The receptors derive from a human donor in good health.

This clonotype was counted many times. This sequence joins TRBV29-1 and TRBJ1-1; TRBD1 is a possible D gene (6 bases). Germline-derived CDR1 and CDR2 are SQVTM and ANQGSEA. CDR3 length: 12 amino acids. Trimming took off 7 bases at V and 1 base at J, with 10 bases between the two ends. The CDR3, as DNA: TGCAGCGCGCTACAGGGGAACACTGAAGCTTTCTTT. It codes for CSALQGNTEAFF.

This clonotype was counted between two and nine times. The chain uses TRBV19 and TRBJ2-1; 11 bases fit TRBD2. J gave up 6 bases and V 4 bases, and 5 bases lay outside the gene matches. Germline values: CDR1 LNHDA, CDR2 SQIVND (reference sequence). The CDR3 has 15 residues. The CDR3 sequence is CASSTGTSGVNEQFF. CDR3 sequence (DNA): TGTGCCAGTAGTACCGGGACTAGCGGCGTCAATGAGCAGTTCTTC.

This clonotype was observed a handful of times. The chain joins TRBV3-1 to TRBJ2-7, with 9 bases identical to TRBD2. Trimming cost V 1 base and J 3 bases; bases outside gene matches: 1. Germline CDR1 is LGHDT and CDR2 is YNNKEL (reference sequence). CDR3 length equals 14 residues. The CDR3: CASSQGLADYEQYF. CDR3 sequence (DNA): TGTGCCAGCAGCCAAGGACTAGCGGACTACGAGCAGTACTTC.

This clonotype showed up many times. In DNA form, the CDR3 reads TGCAGTGTAGACCAGGGGGCAGGTAGCACAGATACGCAGTATTTT. Translation: CSVDQGAGSTDTQYF. The chain uses TRBV20-1 and TRBJ2-3, with TRBD1 identical over 8 bases. CDR3 length: 15 amino acids. V lost 7 bases to trimming and J lost 0 bases; unmatched junction nucleotides: 9. Germline CDR1 DFQATT, CDR2 SNEGSKA (reference sequence).

This clonotype was recorded a few times. The chain couples TRBV2 to TRBJ1-6; D is unclear. This CDR3 spans 15 amino acids. Germline V CDR1 and CDR2: SNHLY, FYNNEI. V was trimmed by 8 bases and J by 4 bases, leaving 15 bases between them. CDR3 sequence: CASGFPVGYNSPLHF. CDR3 bases: TGTGCCAGCGGATTTCCGGTGGGGTATAATTCACCCCTCCACTTT.

This clonotype appeared many times. The J gene is TRBJ2-5, the V gene TRBV28; D perhaps matches TRBD1 (5 bases). CDR3 length: 16 residues. The V gene's germline CDR1 is MDHEN and CDR2 SYDVKM. Trimming took off 2 bases at V and 1 base at J, with 14 bases between the two ends. The CDR3 DNA follows: TGTGCCAGCAGTTTAGAAGGGGCGCCCTCCCAAGAGACCCAGTACTTC. Protein product: CASSLEGAPSQETQYF.

At least ten counts were recorded for this clonotype. This sequence joins TRBV11-2 and TRBJ2-5, with D perhaps matching TRBD2 (5 bases). The CDR3 has 13 amino acids. Germline CDR1 reads SGHAT; CDR2 reads FQNNGV. V shed 3 bases and J shed 4 bases, with 9 bases lying between them. CDR3 residues: CASSFGGLETQYF. The CDR3 DNA sequence: TGTGCCAGCAGCTTTGGCGGGCTAGAGACCCAGTACTTC.

V gene TRBV20-1 combines with J gene TRBJ2-7, with 12 positions matching TRBD2. CDR3 length: 14 amino acids. Germline values: CDR1 DFQATT, CDR2 SNEGSKA (reference sequence). The junction had 2 bases not matched to a gene; V was cut back by 3 bases and J by 2 bases. The CDR3 region has the DNA TGCAGTGCTAGGTCTAGCGGGGGGGCCTACGAGCAGTACTTC. This encodes CSARSSGGAYEQYF.

This clonotype was seen a few times. The rearrangement links TRBV12-3 or TRBV12-4 to TRBJ2-1, with 8 nucleotides matching TRBD1. The CDR3 spans 13 residues. Trimming removed 5 bases from V and 5 bases from J; junction bases left unmatched: 2. The CDR3 loop is CASSRTGNNEQFF. CDR3 sequence (DNA): TGTGCCAGCAGTCGGACAGGGAACAATGAGCAGTTCTTC.

This clonotype was seen at least ten times. V is TRBV29-1 and J is TRBJ2-6; D gene unclear. CDR1 SQVTM and CDR2 ANQGSEA come from the germline V gene. This CDR3 has 14 residues. Trimming stripped 4 bases from V and 2 bases from J, with 9 bases between. CDR3 sequence: CSVVESAGANVLTF. The CDR3, as DNA: TGCAGCGTTGTCGAGAGTGCTGGGGCCAACGTCCTGACTTTC.

The chain uses TRBV6-5 and TRBJ2-7; TRBD1 might be the D (6 bases). The CDR3 has 15 residues. V lost 5 bases, J lost 1 base, and 15 bases lay in between. CDR1 is MNHEY and CDR2 is SVGAGI in the germline V gene. The CDR3 protein is CASSQGQLSSYEQYF. CDR3 coding DNA: TGTGCCAGCAGTCAAGGACAGCTAAGTTCCTACGAGCAGTACTTC.

This clonotype came up a few times. The chain's CDR3 is CASSNGGYSTDTQYF. DNA for the CDR3: TGCGCCAGCTCGAACGGAGGATATAGCACAGATACGCAGTATTTT. The rearrangement uses TRBV4-3 and TRBJ2-3; D is perhaps TRBD2 (5 bases). V shed 8 bases and J shed 0 bases, with 15 bases lying between them. The CDR3 is 15 residues long. Per the germline V gene, CDR1 is LGHNA and CDR2 is YSLEER.

CDR3 sequence (DNA): TGTGCCAGCAGCGCCCAACCAACGGGGGACCTCATGAACACTGAAGCTTTCTTT. This sequence encodes CASSAQPTGDLMNTEAFF. V gene TRBV2 combines with J gene TRBJ1-1; tentative D call: TRBD1 (5 bases). Germline lookup yields CDR1 SNHLY and CDR2 FYNNEI. Trimming cost V 6 bases and J 0 bases, with 23 bases left between them. This CDR3 contains 18 residues.

This clonotype was detected a few times. The chain is built from TRBV29-1 and TRBJ1-1; D is ambiguous. The CDR3 is 11 residues long. Per the germline V gene, CDR1 is SQVTM and CDR2 is ANQGSEA. Trimming removed 6 bases at V and 2 bases at J, with 7 bases between. CDR3 residues: CSVRTNTEAFF. CDR3 coding DNA: TGCAGCGTGAGAACCAACACTGAAGCTTTCTTT.

This clonotype was seen a few times. The chain has TRBV20-1 and TRBJ2-2, with TRBD1 matching over 10 bases. This CDR3 comprises 16 residues. J gave up 5 bases and V 2 bases, and 8 bases lay outside the gene matches. Germline V gene data show CDR1 as DFQATT and CDR2 as SNEGSKA (reference sequence). This CDR3 reads CSARMRWDRGTGELFF. The CDR3 DNA is TGCAGTGCTAGAATGCGGTGGGACAGGGGAACCGGGGAGCTGTTTTTT.

This clonotype appeared a few times. The J gene is TRBJ2-3, the V gene TRBV24-1; the D gene could be TRBD1 or TRBD2 (7 bases each). V was pared by 0 bases and J by 7 bases, with 13 bases between. CDR3 length: 15 amino acids. CDR1 is KGHDR and CDR2 is SFDVKD in the germline V gene. The CDR3 nucleotides are TGTGCCACCAGTGATTTGGGGACAGCGGGGAATACGCAGTATTTT. Translation: CATSDLGTAGNTQYF.

This clonotype turned up a few times. The V and J genes are TRBV16 and TRBJ1-1; a possible D gene is TRBD1 (5 bases). Trimming took off 3 bases at V and 7 bases at J, with 9 bases between the two ends. The CDR3 is 12 residues long. Germline CDR1 is KGHSY and CDR2 is FQNENV. The CDR3 region is CASSHGGVEAFF. In DNA, the CDR3 is TGTGCCAGCAGCCACGGGGGGGTTGAAGCTTTCTTT. Variable domain in full (rest from reference TRBV16 and TRBJ1-1): GEEVAQTPKHLVRGEGQKAKLYCAPIKGHSYVFWYQQVLKNEFKFLISFQNENVFDETGMPKERFSAKCLPNSPCSLEIQATKLEDSAVYFCASSHGGVEAFFGQGTRLTVV.

This clonotype showed up many times. The V gene is TRBV10-3, the J gene TRBJ2-6; D is tentatively TRBD1 or TRBD2 (5 bases each). Per germline, CDR1 ENHRY and CDR2 SYGVKD. The CDR3 totals 16 residues. Trimming left V 7 bases short and J 4 bases short, with 17 bases between. The CDR3 spells CAINDHQGPGANVLTF. In DNA form, the CDR3 reads TGTGCCATCAACGACCATCAGGGACCCGGGGCCAACGTCCTGACTTTC.

This clonotype was picked up a small number of times. The V gene is TRBV20-1, the J gene TRBJ2-7, with TRBD2 identical over 9 bases. The trim removed 0 bases at V and 0 bases at J, leaving 6 bases unmatched. Germline V CDR1 and CDR2: DFQATT, SNEGSKA (reference sequence). This CDR3 spans 16 amino acids. The CDR3 protein is CSARDQASGISYEQYF. The CDR3, as DNA: TGCAGTGCTAGAGATCAGGCTAGCGGGATCTCCTACGAGCAGTACTTC.

This rearrangement joins TRBV4-2 to TRBJ1-3; D might be TRBD1 (6 bases). Trimming took 5 bases from V and 1 from J, leaving 21 bases between them. CDR1 is LGHNA, CDR2 YNFKEQ, per germline. The CDR3 has 18 residues. Written as DNA, the CDR3 is TGTGCCAGCAGCTCGATGGGTCTCGACAGGCGATCTGGAAACACCATATATTTT. This sequence encodes CASSSMGLDRRSGNTIYF.